This record looks at one T cell receptor beta chain sequence and its context. This sample was taken from a study of blood T cell repertoires in COVID-19. Study at large: Italy, Spain and the United States were the sources of the convalescent and acute COVID-19 samples. From T cells, B-cell-depleted T cells, or PBMCs came the material, which was cDNA or gDNA.

Authors' data handling: Cell counts per sample came from amplifying reference gene primers. The repertoire was sequenced with immunoSEQ multiplex PCR; TCRdb's copy has only in-frame clones and lacks some. D and trimming were read from the DNA, whereas the V and J calls and clone size are those reported in that table. The table shows 350,000 or so clones, with around nine tenths occurring only once. Individuals aged roughly 18 to 95 years were recruited from approximately 22 US areas. This CDR3 is 16 amino acids long. With V trimmed by 5 bases and J by 3 bases, 5 bases remained unmatched. The germline CDR1 and CDR2 sequences are KGHDR and SFDVKD.

The genes are TRBV24-1 and TRBJ1-5, with 11 bases that match TRBD1. The receptor comes from a woman in her 30s who had been exposed to COVID-19. Sequenced input: PBMCs or T cells enriched from blood (not recorded which). As DNA, the CDR3 is TGTGCCACCAGTGGACCGGGACAGGGGGACAATCAGCCCCAGCATTTT. Its translation: CATSGPGQGDNQPQHF.